These 18 T cell receptor beta chains were all obtained from the same sample, sequenced in a study of Ad26.COV2.S vaccination and SARS-CoV-2 variants. Sequencing used immunoSEQ multiplex PCR; TCRdb keeps in-frame clones, though not all of them. Altogether 250,000 to 300,000 clones are present, about 89% being singletons, with the ten largest covering about 3.1%. Treatment described: some 20 received Ad26.COV2.S at low or high dose, single or two shots; 5 received placebo; per-sample allocation not given. All samples were drawn on day 63, counting from the first vaccine or placebo injection. Source: peripheral blood, taken in a trial of Ad26.COV2.S vaccine versus placebo. The receptors come from a person between 18 and 65 years old who received the Ad26.COV2.S COVID-19 vaccine or a placebo.

The rearrangement uses TRBV7-2 and TRBJ1-1; a weak D match, TRBD1 (5 bases). CDR1 is SGHTA, CDR2 FQGNSA, per germline. The CDR3 consists of 15 residues. Trimming cost V 0 bases and J 2 bases, with 10 bases left between them. The CDR3 sequence is CASSLAGDGNTEAFF. In DNA form, the CDR3 reads TGTGCCAGCAGCTTAGCGGGGGACGGAAACACTGAAGCTTTCTTT.

The gene calls are TRBV30 and TRBJ1-2, with a possible D match to TRBD1 (5 bases). This CDR3 has 13 residues. Trimming took off 8 bases at V and 1 base at J, with 14 bases between the two ends. Per germline, CDR1 GTSNPN and CDR2 SVGIG (reference sequence). CDR3 DNA sequence: TGTGCCCGAGGGGCAGGGAGTAACTATGGCTACACCTTC. It codes for CARGAGSNYGYTF.

The chain combines TRBV5-1 with TRBJ2-1, with 9 bases that match TRBD2. V lost 0 bases, J lost 7 bases, and 11 bases stayed unmatched. This CDR3 is 17 amino acids long. Germline V lookup: CDR1 SGHRS, CDR2 YFSETQ. The CDR3 spells CASSLAVGAGGRNEQFF. The CDR3 DNA reads as TGCGCCAGCAGCTTGGCGGTAGGCGCGGGAGGGAGAAATGAGCAGTTCTTC.

This sequence joins TRBV20-1 and TRBJ2-2, with TRBD1 matching over 7 bases. Per the germline V gene, CDR1 is DFQATT and CDR2 is SNEGSKA (reference sequence). Trimming removed 5 bases from V and 4 bases from J; junction bases left unmatched: 10. There are 15 residues in the CDR3. The CDR3 spells CSAREGASGTGELFF. The CDR3 DNA is TGCAGTGCTCGTGAGGGGGCGTCGGGCACCGGGGAGCTGTTTTTT.

With regard to this clone: This sample includes further DNA sequences coding for the same CDR3. CDR3 region: CASSFGRNGYTF. The CDR3 DNA sequence: TGCGCCAGCAGCTTTGGAAGGAATGGCTACACCTTC. The genes are TRBV5-1 and TRBJ1-2; no definite D call. The CDR3 is made up of 12 amino acids. Germline assignment: CDR1 SGHRS and CDR2 YFSETQ. The V gene lost 2 bases and the J gene lost 6 bases, with 8 bases spanning the gap.

This chain uses TRBV24-1 with TRBJ2-1; D assignment may be TRBD1 or TRBD2 (5 bases each). Between the trimmed V and J ends, which lost 2 bases and 0 bases, there was a span of 22 bases. CDR1 is KGHDR and CDR2 is SFDVKD in the germline V gene. This CDR3 region has 20 residues. CDR3 residues: CATSDSPGTAISSSYNEQFF. The CDR3 coding sequence is TGTGCCACCAGTGATTCGCCCGGGACCGCCATTTCCAGCTCCTACAATGAGCAGTTCTTC.

This chain joins TRBV5-5 and TRBJ2-7; D remains ambiguous. The ends were cut back, 2 bases at V and 0 bases at J, with 9 bases in the middle. Looked up from germline, CDR1 is SGHKS and CDR2 is YYEKEE (reference sequence). CDR3 size: 14 residues. The CDR3, as DNA: TGTGCCAGCAGCTTCTCTAGGAGCTCCTACGAGCAGTACTTC. Its translation is CASSFSRSSYEQYF.

The rearrangement links TRBV5-8 to TRBJ1-5; D may be TRBD1 (6 bases). There are 18 residues in the CDR3. Trimming pared 3 bases from V and 2 bases from J, leaving 21 bases between. CDR1 and CDR2 (germline): SGHTS, YDEGEE. The CDR3 nucleotides are TGTGCCAGCAGCTCAGCATCCGGGACATTTTCCGGCAATCAGCCCCAGCATTTT. Translation: CASSSASGTFSGNQPQHF.

The rearrangement uses TRBV18 and TRBJ1-2, with 9 positions matching TRBD1. The length of the CDR3 is 16 residues. CDR1 is KGHSH, CDR2 LQKENI, per germline. V shed 6 bases and J 4 bases; nucleotides not matched to a gene: 12. This CDR3 reads CASSHRDRVITYGYTF. CDR3 in DNA: TGTGCCAGCTCGCATCGGGACAGGGTGATTACCTATGGCTACACCTTC.

This sequence joins TRBV11-2 and TRBJ1-1; D is possibly TRBD1 (6 bases). V shed 3 bases and J shed 4 bases, with 9 bases lying between them. In germline, CDR1 is SGHAT, CDR2 FQNNGV. CDR3 length: 13 amino acids. CDR3 nucleotide sequence: TGTGCCAGCAGCTTCCGAGGGGGCACTGAAGCTTTCTTT. Its translation is CASSFRGGTEAFF.

This sequence joins TRBV5-1 and TRBJ1-1; 7 nucleotides agree with TRBD1. Trimming cost V 3 bases and J 2 bases; bases outside gene matches: 7. The germline gives CDR1 SGHRS, CDR2 YFSETQ. The CDR3 runs 15 residues. The CDR3 reads CASSWTGQTNTEAFF. For the CDR3, the DNA is TGCGCCAGCAGCTGGACGGGACAGACAAACACTGAAGCTTTCTTT.

The chain carries TRBV19 and TRBJ1-5; 7 nucleotides match TRBD1. Per the germline V gene, CDR1 is LNHDA and CDR2 is SQIVND (reference sequence). The length of the CDR3 is 14 residues. The V segment lost 7 bases and the J segment 5 bases; nucleotides outside the gene matches: 8. The CDR3 sequence is CASKPGQRDQPQHF. CDR3 nucleotides: TGTGCCAGTAAACCGGGACAGAGGGATCAGCCCCAGCATTTT.

This clone was seen a few times. The chain has TRBV7-9 and TRBJ2-5, with D perhaps given as TRBD1 or TRBD2 (6 bases each). The V end lost 7 bases, the J end lost 5 bases, and 20 bases lay between the germline ends. Germline V gene lookup returns CDR1 SEHNR and CDR2 FQNEAQ (reference sequence). The CDR3 is 15 amino acids. CDR3 loop: CASTNGAGAGETQYF. The CDR3 bases are TGTGCCAGCACCAACGGGGCAGGGGCGGGGGAGACCCAGTACTTC.

The chain carries TRBV30 and TRBJ1-3; D is uncertain. V lost 4 bases and J 1 base, leaving 17 bases between the germline ends. Germline V gene lookup returns CDR1 GTSNPN and CDR2 SVGIG (reference sequence). The CDR3 totals 16 residues. Written as DNA, the CDR3 is TGTGCCTGGACCTCCCTCGAGAAACCATCTGGAAACACCATATATTTT. The encoded protein is CAWTSLEKPSGNTIYF.

For this clone: Other DNA sequences of this sample code for an identical CDR3. The rearrangement joins TRBV5-1 to TRBJ2-5; D ambiguous. CDR1 SGHRS and CDR2 YFSETQ come from the germline V gene. The CDR3 length is 13 residues. V lost 0 bases and J lost 1, with 4 bases in between. The CDR3 nucleotides are TGCGCCAGCAGCTTGGGGGGCCAAGAGACCCAGTACTTC. Amino acid sequence: CASSLGGQETQYF.

The chain joins TRBV29-1 to TRBJ1-1; D unclear. Germline lookup yields CDR1 SQVTM and CDR2 ANQGSEA. Deletions cut 3 bases from V and 10 bases from J, with 12 bases between. The CDR3 length is 11 residues. As DNA, the CDR3 is TGCAGCGTTGAGACCGCGCGGGGAGCTTTCTTT. Translating it yields CSVETARGAFF.

V and J are TRBV9 and TRBJ2-7; 9 nucleotides match TRBD1. The germline V gene has CDR1 SGDLS and CDR2 YYNGEE. The CDR3 covers 15 residues. V was clipped by 2 bases and J by 4 bases; unmatched bases: 7. The CDR3 bases are TGTGCCAGCAGCGTCGGGACAGGGTACACGTACGAGCAGTACTTC. Protein: CASSVGTGYTYEQYF.

The chain carries TRBV5-6 and TRBJ2-5; no reliable D call. V lost 2 bases to trimming and J lost 4 bases, with 15 bases between them. The CDR3 runs to 15 residues. Germline CDR1 reads SGHDT; CDR2 reads YYEEEE. CDR3 in amino acids: CASSLRLSVGETQYF. The DNA for the CDR3 is TGTGCCAGCAGCTTACGTTTGAGTGTCGGAGAGACCCAGTACTTC.